This TCR beta chain was recorded in a study of shared clonotypes between healthy human individuals. Study-level findings and limits: Donor scarcity curtailed the genetic and exposure-history diversity represented herein. Sampling involved blood alone; tissue repertoires likely differ.

Only in-frame clones appear in the TCRdb table, and some are missing; sequencing was by immunoSEQ multiplex PCR. The sample lists roughly 480,000 clones, 70% to 85% occurring once. This clone was seen only a few times. The antigen remains unidentified. This TCR was recovered from a woman between 35 and 50 years old in good health. Some clones in this sample may be carry-over from other donors' samples. The sequenced sample was PBMCs.

CDR3 DNA sequence: TGTGCCAGTAGTATGGTCTTGGGGGGTTACACTGAAGCTTTCTTT. Its translation is CASSMVLGGYTEAFF. This chain uses TRBV19 with TRBJ1-1; the D gene is possibly TRBD1 (5 bases). CDR3 length: 15 residues. Germline values: CDR1 LNHDA, CDR2 SQIVND (reference sequence). V lost 3 bases to trimming and J lost 3 bases, with 14 bases between them.